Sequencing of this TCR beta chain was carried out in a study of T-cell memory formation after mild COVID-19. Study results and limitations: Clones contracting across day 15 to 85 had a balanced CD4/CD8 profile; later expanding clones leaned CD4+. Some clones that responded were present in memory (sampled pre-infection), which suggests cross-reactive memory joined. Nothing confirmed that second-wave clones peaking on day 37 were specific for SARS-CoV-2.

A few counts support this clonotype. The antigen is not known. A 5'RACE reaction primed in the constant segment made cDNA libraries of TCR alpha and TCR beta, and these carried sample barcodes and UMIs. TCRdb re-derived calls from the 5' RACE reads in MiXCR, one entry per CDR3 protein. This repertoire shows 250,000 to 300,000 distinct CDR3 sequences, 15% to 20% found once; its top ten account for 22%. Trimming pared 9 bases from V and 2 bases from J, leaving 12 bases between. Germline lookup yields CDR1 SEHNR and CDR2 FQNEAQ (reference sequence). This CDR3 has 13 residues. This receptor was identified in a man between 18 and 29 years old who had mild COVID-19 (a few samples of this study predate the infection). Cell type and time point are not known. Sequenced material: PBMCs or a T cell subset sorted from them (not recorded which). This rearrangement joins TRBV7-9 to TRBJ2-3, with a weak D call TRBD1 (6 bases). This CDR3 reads CASGQSHTDTQYF. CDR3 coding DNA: TGTGCCAGTGGACAGAGTCACACAGATACGCAGTATTTT.